This TCR beta chain was observed in a study of T cell responses to AZD1222 COVID-19 vaccine. The method was immunoSEQ multiplex PCR; TCRdb's version includes in-frame clones alone and lacks a portion of them. This table has under 80,000 clones, 84% appearing once. General study points: Vaccine-associated CD4 TCRs spanned spike, dominant at 160-218 and 743-854. Close to half of spike-specific TCRs reportedly recognize unmutated variant regions.

Note on this clone: Its antigen remains unidentified.

Germline CDR1 and CDR2: SGHKS and YYEKEE (reference sequence). The length of the CDR3 is 14 residues. Trimming removed 0 bases at V and 5 bases at J, with 11 bases between. V and J are TRBV5-5 and TRBJ1-1, with D perhaps TRBD1 (5 bases). Sequenced material: peripheral blood, taken on day 0 of AZD1222 vaccination. The source of this sequence is an adult in good health. The CDR3 DNA sequence: TGTGCCAGCAGCTTGGGACCGGGGCGGACTGAAGCTTTCTTT. It is translated as CASSLGPGRTEAFF.